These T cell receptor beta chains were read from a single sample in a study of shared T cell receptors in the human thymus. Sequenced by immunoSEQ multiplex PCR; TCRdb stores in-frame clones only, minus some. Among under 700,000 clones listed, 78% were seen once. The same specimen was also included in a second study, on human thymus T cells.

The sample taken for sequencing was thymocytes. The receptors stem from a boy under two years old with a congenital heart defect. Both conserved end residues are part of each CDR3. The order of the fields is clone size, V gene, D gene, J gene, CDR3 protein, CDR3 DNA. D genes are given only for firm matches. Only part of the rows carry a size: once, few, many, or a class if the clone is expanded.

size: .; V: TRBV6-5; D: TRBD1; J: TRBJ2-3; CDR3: CASSCNHRGATDTQYF; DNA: TGTGCCAGCAGTTGCAACCACAGGGGGGCGACAGATACGCAGTATTTT
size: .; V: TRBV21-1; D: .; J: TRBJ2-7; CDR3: CASRLDRPSSYEQYF; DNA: TGTGCCAGCAGGCTCGACAGGCCTAGCTCCTACGAGCAGTACTTC
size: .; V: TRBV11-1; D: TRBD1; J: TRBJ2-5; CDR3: CASSSEGAWETQYF; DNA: TGTGCCAGCAGCTCAGAGGGGGCGTGGGAGACCCAGTACTTC
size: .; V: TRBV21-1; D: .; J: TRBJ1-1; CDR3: CASSSRGNRNTEAFF; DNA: TGTGCCAGCAGCTCAAGGGGCAACCGGAACACTGAAGCTTTCTTT
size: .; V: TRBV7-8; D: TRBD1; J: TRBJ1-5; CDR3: CASSPRTGLVQPQHF; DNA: TGTGCCAGCAGCCCTCGGACAGGGCTCGTACAGCCCCAGCATTTT
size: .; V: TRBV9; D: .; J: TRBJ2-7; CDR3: CASSPDGRVPHEQYF; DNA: TGTGCCAGCAGCCCAGATGGCAGGGTGCCCCACGAGCAGTACTTC
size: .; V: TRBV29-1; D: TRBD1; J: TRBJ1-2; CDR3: CSAWSKNRGLGYGYTF; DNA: TGCAGCGCCTGGTCCAAGAACAGGGGGCTAGGCTATGGCTACACCTTC
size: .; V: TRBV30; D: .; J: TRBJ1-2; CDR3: CAWSGTDYGYTF; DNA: TGTGCCTGGAGCGGGACTGACTATGGCTACACCTTC
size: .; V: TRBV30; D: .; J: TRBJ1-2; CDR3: CAWIGAHGYTF; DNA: TGTGCCTGGATCGGAGCCCACGGCTACACCTTC
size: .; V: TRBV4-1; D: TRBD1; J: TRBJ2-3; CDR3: CASSPYLRDSFTDTQYF; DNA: TGCGCCAGCAGCCCTTACCTCCGGGACAGCTTCACAGATACGCAGTATTTT
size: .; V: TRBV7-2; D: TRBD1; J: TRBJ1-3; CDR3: CASSPGGRGNTIYF; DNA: TGTGCCAGCAGCCCAGGGGGCCGAGGAAACACCATATATTTT
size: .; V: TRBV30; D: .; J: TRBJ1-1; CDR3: CAWSVAPYDTEAFF; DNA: TGTGCCTGGAGTGTAGCCCCCTATGACACTGAAGCTTTCTTT
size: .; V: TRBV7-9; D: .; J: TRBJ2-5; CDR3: CASSLPHRGQETQYF; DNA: TGTGCCAGCAGCTTACCCCACCGAGGCCAAGAGACCCAGTACTTC
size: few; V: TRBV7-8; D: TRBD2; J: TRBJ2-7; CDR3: CASSPRTSIDSYEQYF; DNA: TGTGCCAGCAGCCCTCGGACTAGCATCGACTCCTACGAGCAGTACTTC
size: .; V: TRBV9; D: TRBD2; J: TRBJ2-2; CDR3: CASSVGGGRGASGELFF; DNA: TGTGCCAGCAGCGTAGGGGGGGGTCGGGGCGCGTCCGGGGAGCTGTTTTTT
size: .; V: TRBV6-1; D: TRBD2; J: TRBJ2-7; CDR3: CASCGGGWASYEQYF; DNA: TGTGCCAGCTGTGGGGGGGGGTGGGCTTCCTACGAGCAGTACTTC
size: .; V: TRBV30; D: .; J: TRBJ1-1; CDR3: CAWSVRNGAFF; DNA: TGTGCCTGGAGTGTGAGAAATGGAGCTTTCTTT
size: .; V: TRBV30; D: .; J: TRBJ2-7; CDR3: CAWSAGEDPRNEQYF; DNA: TGTGCCTGGAGTGCCGGGGAGGACCCCCGGAACGAGCAGTACTTC
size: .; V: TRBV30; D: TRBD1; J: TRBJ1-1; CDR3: CAYRGPNEAFF; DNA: TGTGCCTACAGGGGGCCGAATGAAGCTTTCTTT
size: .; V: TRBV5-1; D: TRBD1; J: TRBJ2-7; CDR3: CASSLGTGDEQYF; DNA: TGCGCCAGCAGCTTGGGGACAGGCGACGAGCAGTACTTC
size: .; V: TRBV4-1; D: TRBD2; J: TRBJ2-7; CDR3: CASSQESGLDIYEQYF; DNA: TGCGCCAGCAGCCAAGAATCGGGACTAGACATCTACGAGCAGTACTTC
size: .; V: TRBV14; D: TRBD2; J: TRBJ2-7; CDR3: CASSQVPSGRLAYEQYF; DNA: TGTGCCAGCAGCCAAGTTCCTAGCGGGAGGCTGGCCTACGAGCAGTACTTC
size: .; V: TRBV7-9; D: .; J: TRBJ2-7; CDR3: CASSNMDEQYF; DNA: TGTGCCAGCAGCAACATGGACGAGCAGTACTTC
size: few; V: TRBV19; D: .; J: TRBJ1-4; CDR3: CASETGGGQKLFF; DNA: TGTGCCAGCGAGACCGGAGGAGGACAAAAACTGTTTTTT
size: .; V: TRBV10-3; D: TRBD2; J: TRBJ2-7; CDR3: CAIRSPRLAGASEQYF; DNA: TGTGCCATCAGGAGCCCCCGACTAGCGGGAGCATCCGAGCAGTACTTC
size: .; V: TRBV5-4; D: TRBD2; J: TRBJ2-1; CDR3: CASSLEGVAGDEQFF; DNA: TGTGCCAGCAGCTTGGAGGGGGTAGCGGGGGATGAGCAGTTCTTC
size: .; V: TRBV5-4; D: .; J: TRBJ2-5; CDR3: CASSWAGSQETQYF; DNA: TGTGCCAGCAGCTGGGCAGGGTCACAAGAGACCCAGTACTTC
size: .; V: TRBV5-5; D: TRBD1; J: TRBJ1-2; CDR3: CASSLGTGSGYTF; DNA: TGTGCCAGCAGCTTGGGGACAGGGAGTGGCTACACCTTC
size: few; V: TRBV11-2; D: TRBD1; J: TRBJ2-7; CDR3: CASSQQRGTGTPYEQYF; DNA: TGTGCCAGCAGCCAACAAAGGGGGACAGGGACACCATACGAGCAGTACTTC
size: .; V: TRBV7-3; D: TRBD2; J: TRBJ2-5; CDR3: CASSLNGGLAGVQETQYF; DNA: TGTGCCAGCAGCTTAAACGGGGGACTAGCGGGAGTACAAGAGACCCAGTACTTC
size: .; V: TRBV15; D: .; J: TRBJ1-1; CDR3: CATSRPQGEAFF; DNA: TGTGCCACCAGCAGACCACAGGGTGAAGCTTTCTTT
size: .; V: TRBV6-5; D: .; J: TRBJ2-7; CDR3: CASRLAPSSYEQYF; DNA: TGTGCCAGCAGGTTAGCTCCAAGCTCCTACGAGCAGTACTTC
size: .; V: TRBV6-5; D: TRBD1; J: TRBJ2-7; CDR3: CASSYSDRGFYEQYF; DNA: TGTGCCAGCAGTTACTCCGACAGGGGCTTCTACGAGCAGTACTTC
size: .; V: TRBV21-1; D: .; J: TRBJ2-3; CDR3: CASSINQRESPTDTQYF; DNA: TGTGCCAGCAGCATCAATCAGCGGGAGAGTCCCACAGATACGCAGTATTTT
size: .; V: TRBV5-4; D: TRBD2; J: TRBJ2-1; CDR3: CASSLGSQKREISEQFF; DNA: TGTGCCAGCAGCTTGGGGAGTCAAAAGCGGGAGATCAGTGAGCAGTTCTTC
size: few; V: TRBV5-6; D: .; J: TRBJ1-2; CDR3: CASSSPQGNGYTF; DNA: TGTGCCAGCAGCTCGCCTCAGGGGAATGGCTACACCTTC
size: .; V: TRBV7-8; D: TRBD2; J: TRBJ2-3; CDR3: CASSPGRAGRGSTDTQYF; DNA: TGTGCCAGCAGCCCGGGACGAGCGGGGCGAGGTAGCACAGATACGCAGTATTTT
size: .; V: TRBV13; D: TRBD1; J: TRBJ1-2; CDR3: CASSLGQSYGYTF; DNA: TGTGCCAGCAGCCTGGGACAGAGTTATGGCTACACCTTC
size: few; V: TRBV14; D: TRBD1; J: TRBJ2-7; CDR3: CASSPDRGYEQYF; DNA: TGTGCCAGCAGCCCCGACAGGGGTTACGAGCAGTACTTC
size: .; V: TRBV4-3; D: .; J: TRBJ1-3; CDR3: CASSQAGGSTGNTIYF; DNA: TGCGCCAGCAGCCAAGCCGGAGGCTCAACTGGAAACACCATATATTTT
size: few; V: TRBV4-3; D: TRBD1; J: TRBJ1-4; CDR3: CASSPLTGTNEKLFF; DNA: TGCGCCAGCAGCCCCCTGACAGGGACTAATGAAAAACTGTTTTTT
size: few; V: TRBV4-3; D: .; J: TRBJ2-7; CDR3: CASSPLGRVRDEQYF; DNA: TGCGCCAGCAGCCCCCTCGGGCGGGTAAGAGACGAGCAGTACTTC
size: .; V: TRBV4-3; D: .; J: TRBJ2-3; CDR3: CASSPMDSSTDTQYF; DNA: TGCGCCAGCAGCCCTATGGACAGTAGCACAGATACGCAGTATTTT
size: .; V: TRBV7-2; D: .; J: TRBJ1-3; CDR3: CASSPRWPGGNTIYF; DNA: TGTGCCAGCAGCCCTCGGTGGCCGGGGGGAAACACCATATATTTT